These 6 T cell receptor beta chains were all obtained from the same sample, sequenced in a study of blood T cell repertoires in COVID-19. The method was immunoSEQ multiplex PCR; TCRdb's version includes in-frame clones alone and lacks a portion of them. The repertoire holds around 200,000 clones, with 88% as singletons. The sample comprised peripheral blood. All receptors derive from a young man with active or convalescent COVID-19.

CDR3 nucleotides: TGTGCCAGCAGTTACAATGTAGAGACCCCGAGGGATAAAGAGACCCAGTACTTC. This codes for CASSYNVETPRDKETQYF. The chain uses TRBV6-7 and TRBJ2-5; TRBD2 might be the D (5 bases). TRBV6-7 is assigned to the ORF class and has an uncertain function. The CDR3 runs to 18 residues. V was trimmed by 2 bases and J by 3 bases, leaving 22 bases between them.

The rearrangement uses TRBV29-1 and TRBJ1-2; TRBD1 agrees at 8 bases. CDR1 SQVTM and CDR2 ANQGSEA come from the germline V gene. The CDR3 runs 14 residues. With V trimmed by 4 bases and J by 3 bases, 7 bases remained unmatched. This CDR3 reads CSVARGRWDYGYTF. The CDR3 nucleotides are TGCAGCGTTGCCAGGGGGCGCTGGGACTATGGCTACACCTTC.

This clone has more than one count but fewer than ten. This chain connects TRBV30 to TRBJ1-5; 7 bases fit TRBD1. This CDR3 contains 15 residues. V lost 1 base, J lost 5 bases, and 8 bases stayed unmatched. Germline V gene sequence: CDR1 GTSNPN, CDR2 SVGIG (reference sequence). The DNA for the CDR3 is TGTGCCTGGAGTGGGCACAGGGGAATCGATCAGCCCCAGCATTTT. It encodes CAWSGHRGIDQPQHF.

This clone has only a few counts. The rearrangement links TRBV19 to TRBJ2-7; possible D gene TRBD2, 5 bases. Germline values: CDR1 LNHDA, CDR2 SQIVND (reference sequence). This CDR3 contains 11 residues. Trimming shortened V by 4 bases and J by 6 bases, and 7 bases separated the two germline ends. CDR3 nucleotide sequence: TGTGCCAGTAGTAAGGACTCCGAGCAGTACTTC. Translated: CASSKDSEQYF. Variable domain in full (rest from reference TRBV19 and TRBJ2-7): DGGITQSPKYLFRKEGQNVTLSCEQNLNHDAMYWYRQDPGQGLRLIYYSQIVNDFQKGDIAEGYSVSREKKESFPLTVTSAQKNPTAFYLCASSKDSEQYFGPGTRLTVT.

This clone occurred a few times. The J gene is TRBJ2-1, the V gene TRBV3-1 (or the pseudogene TRBV3-2); 8 bases are shared with TRBD2. The CDR3 extends over 17 amino acids. The germline gives CDR1 LGHDT, CDR2 YNNKEL (reference sequence). With 1 base clipped from V and 4 bases from J, the junction kept 9 bases outside the gene matches. The chain's CDR3 is CASSQGGGGGPYNEQFF. Written as DNA, the CDR3 is TGTGCCAGCAGCCAAGGGGGCGGCGGGGGGCCATACAATGAGCAGTTCTTC.

V usage is TRBV19 and J usage is TRBJ2-3, with 9 nucleotides matching TRBD2. Trimming at V came to 5 bases and at J to 12 bases, leaving 6 bases not matched to a gene. This CDR3 has 12 amino acids. Germline-derived CDR1 and CDR2 are LNHDA and SQIVND (reference sequence). The CDR3 DNA sequence: TGTGCCAGTAGTCCTAGCGGGGCCCTCCAGTATTTT. This translates into CASSPSGALQYF. The full variable domain, with the rest looked up from reference TRBV19 and TRBJ2-3, is DGGITQSPKYLFRKEGQNVTLSCEQNLNHDAMYWYRQDPGQGLRLIYYSQIVNDFQKGDIAEGYSVSREKKESFPLTVTSAQKNPTAFYLCASSPSGALQYFGPGTRLTVL.